The clone carrying this T cell receptor beta chain has just a few counts. The sample comes from a study of T-cell memory formation after mild COVID-19. Per the germline V gene, CDR1 is LNHNV and CDR2 is YYDKDF (reference sequence). The CDR3 loop spans 14 amino acids. The germline V and J ends were trimmed by 0 bases and 5 bases, with 11 bases remaining between them. TCRdb re-called the 5' RACE reads through MiXCR, storing one row per CDR3 protein. The sample has fewer than 450,000 distinct CDR3 sequences; 20% to 25% are singletons. This clonotype originated in an adult woman who had mild COVID-19 (a few samples of this study predate the infection). Cell type and time point are not known. The sample comprised PBMCs or a T cell subset sorted from them (not recorded which). The V call is TRBV15, the J call TRBJ2-7; D might be TRBD2 (6 bases). The CDR3 DNA is TGTGCCACCAGCAGAGATCGGGGGTTGGACGAGCAGTACTTC. It specifies CATSRDRGLDEQYF.